The sequence of this T cell receptor beta chain was determined in a study of identical twins. This clonotype has more than one count but fewer than ten. One entry per CDR3 protein, called by TCRdb with MiXCR from the 5' RACE reads. The sample records 1.5 million or so distinct CDR3 sequences, roughly 35% being singletons. Deletions cut 2 bases from V and 6 bases from J, with 22 bases between. The CDR3 loop spans 16 amino acids. Germline V lookup: CDR1 SQVTM, CDR2 ANQGSEA. Sequencing was carried out using cord blood. This chain uses TRBV29-1 with TRBJ1-2, with D possibly being TRBD1 (6 bases). The sequence came from a newborn girl in good health. The CDR3 region has the DNA TGCAGCGTTGAAAGCTGGGCCGCGGGGGCGCCTAATGGCTACACCTTC. It translates to CSVESWAAGAPNGYTF.